One T cell receptor beta chain is described in this entry. Antigen specificity is unknown. Sequenced by immunoSEQ multiplex PCR; TCRdb stores in-frame clones only, minus some. The profile shows around 130,000 clones, around 94% of them singletons. This entry belongs to a study of T cell responses to AZD1222 COVID-19 vaccine. The CDR3 consists of 21 residues. CDR1 and CDR2 (germline): MDHEN, SYDVKM. The V and J ends lost 3 bases and 0 bases respectively, with 28 bases between them. Study outcomes and limitations: The sample set comprised mostly white British donors with more females, and clonal diversity was possibly underestimated. Sampling captured repertoires only after the peak T cell response.

J is TRBJ2-3 and V is TRBV28, with D possibly matching TRBD1 (6 bases). The source is an adult in good health. The sample in question was peripheral blood, obtained on day 0 of AZD1222 vaccination. For the CDR3, the DNA is TGTGCCAGCAGTTTTAACTACTCTCCGGCGGACAGAGACCGTAGCACAGATACGCAGTATTTT. Protein: CASSFNYSPADRDRSTDTQYF.